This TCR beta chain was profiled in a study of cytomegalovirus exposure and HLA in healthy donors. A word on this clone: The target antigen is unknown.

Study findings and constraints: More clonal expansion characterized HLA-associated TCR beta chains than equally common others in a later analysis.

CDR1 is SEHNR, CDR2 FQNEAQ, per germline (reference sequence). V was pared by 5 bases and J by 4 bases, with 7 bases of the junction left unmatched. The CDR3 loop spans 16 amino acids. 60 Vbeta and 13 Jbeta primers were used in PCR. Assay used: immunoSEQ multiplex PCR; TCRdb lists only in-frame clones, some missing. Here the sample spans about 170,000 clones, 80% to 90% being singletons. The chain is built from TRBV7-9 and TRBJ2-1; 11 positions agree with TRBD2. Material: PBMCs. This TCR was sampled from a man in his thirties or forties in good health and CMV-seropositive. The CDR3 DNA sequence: TGTGCCAGCAGCGAAGGGACTAGCGGTTCATACAATGAGCAGTTCTTC. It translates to CASSEGTSGSYNEQFF.